This TCR beta chain was found in a study of quantifying T cell responses using KT2 cells (dated by TCRdb to the late 2010s). Regarding the complete study: RNA was DNase-treated and reverse transcribed with TCR alpha and beta constant-region primers, mostly using SuperScript III. Under optimum conditions, the efficiency of the T4 ligation step was estimated to be more than 9.5%. PCR2 was run as a SYBR Green qPCR and stopped at a predetermined fluorescence threshold to avoid over-amplification. Broader findings and caveats from the paper: KT2 sequences were still detected at the lowest spike-in tested, roughly one KT2 cell per 100,000 PBMC. The numbers of KT2 alpha and beta sequences increased linearly with the number of input KT2 cells across several orders of magnitude. No side-by-side comparison of the pipeline with other TCR sequencing techniques was included in the study. At very high KT2 spike-in numbers, detection of KT2 sequences reached saturation.

The germline V gene encodes CDR1 MNHNS and CDR2 SASEGT. Spanning cysteine to phenylalanine, the CDR3 consists of 14 amino acids. The kept DNA is CDR3 alone, 42 bases in frame from the first base. Between the V and J ends, shortened by 6 bases and 2 bases respectively, the junction contains 13 bases. Known numbers of KT2, a T cell clone whose TCR had been sequenced previously, were spiked into unfractionated PBMC to test the sensitivity and accuracy of the pipeline. KT2 cells were mixed with a fixed number of PBMC to create a range of KT2-to-PBMC ratios. A few counts support this clonotype. Its antigen remains undetermined. No quality values exist for individual bases; no much larger clone is one base distant. Library preparation employed UMI-ligation and nested PCR. A single-stranded oligonucleotide carrying the Illumina SP2 sequence and a UMI was ligated to the cDNA 3' end using T4 RNA ligase 1. PCR1 used 4 to 5 cycles (98 degrees C 15 s, 69 degrees C 30 s, 72 degrees C 40 s), and the beta primer was an equimolar mix of RC1.1 and RC1.2 that covered TRBC1 and TRBC2. From PCR2 onward, TCR alpha and beta chains were processed separately, with sample indices and Illumina adaptors added. The UMI comprised 12 random nucleotides, as two hexamers separated by a spacer, placed after an 8-base spacer. The libraries were sequenced on an Illumina MiSeq using v2 2x251 paired-end chemistry, usually with approximately 12 samples in each run. PhiX DNA was added at about 5-7% to each sequencing library so that diversity was increased. Per the original workflow: Raw reads were converted to FASTQ with bcl2fastq and were demultiplexed by dual indices with Demultiplexor. V and J genes were assigned by Decombinator through tag matching that permitted a single base-pair mismatch. Collapsinator used UMIs to correct both sequencing errors and frequency errors arising from PCR heterogeneity. Decombinator identifiers were converted to nucleotide sequence by CDR3Translator, the sequences were translated to amino acids, and CDR3 was extracted using C- and N-terminal motifs. A cluster of KT2 sequences sharing one unique molecular identifier was counted as one distinct KT2 TCR. TCRdb trimmed the raw reads at Q25, called clones with MiXCR and kept productive beta chains. Rows are unified per CDR3 protein, each entry keeping the most common DNA and genes. The V and J calls shown here were made by TCRdb, not taken from the authors' results. For this sample the table gives about 33,000 distinct CDR3 sequences, of which 10% were detected only once. Of the sample, around 9.8% falls within the top ten clones.

The sequencing input was PBMCs spiked with cells of the T cell clone KT2. The receptor was isolated from a human donor. This sequence uses TRBV6-1 and TRBJ1-1, with an unclear D gene assignment. The CDR3 protein: CASRVGQANTEAFF. The bases are TGTGCCAGCAGGGTTGGGCAGGCAAACACTGAAGCTTTCTTT.